Below are 25 T cell receptor beta chains sequenced from a single sample in a study of blood T cell repertoires in COVID-19 (dated by TCRdb to the early 2020s). Library prep was done by the immunoSEQ multiplex PCR assay. Drawn from immuneACCESS, this table holds only the in-frame rearrangements with V and J called that TCRdb kept. Clones are partly lost; checked studies trace under half to an unresolved V gene and leave the rest unexplained. Here the sample has roughly 35,000 clones; approximately 86% occur a single time. The ten largest clones add up to approximately 19% of the sample. Input material: peripheral blood. The receptors originated from a man aged 65 to 85 with acute or convalescent COVID-19.

This chain uses TRBV28 with TRBJ1-2; D is uncertain. Per the germline V gene, CDR1 is MDHEN and CDR2 is SYDVKM. The CDR3 is 14 amino acids. Trimming removed 7 bases from V and 4 bases from J, with 16 bases in between. CDR3 residues: CASKNKLGVYGYTF. The CDR3 DNA follows: TGTGCCAGCAAAAACAAATTAGGAGTCTATGGCTACACCTTC.

The rearrangement uses TRBV2 and TRBJ2-7, with D uncertain. Trimming shortened V by 4 bases and J by 0 bases, and 7 bases separated the two germline ends. The germline gives CDR1 SNHLY, CDR2 FYNNEI. CDR3 length: 13 amino acids. CDR3: CASSVTDSYEQYF. The DNA for the CDR3 is TGTGCCAGCAGTGTCACAGACTCCTACGAGCAGTACTTC.

The rearrangement uses TRBV27 and TRBJ2-1, with 9 bases fitting TRBD2. J was trimmed by 7 bases and V by 3 bases; bases with no gene match: 16. Germline V gene sequence: CDR1 MNHEY, CDR2 SMNVEV (reference sequence). The CDR3 covers 18 residues. This chain's CDR3 is CASSFLVSQAGGNNEQFF. Written as DNA, the CDR3 is TGTGCCAGCAGTTTTCTAGTCTCCCAAGCGGGAGGAAATAATGAGCAGTTCTTC.

This chain connects TRBV5-5 to TRBJ2-5; the match to TRBD2 covers 11 bases. Trimming cost V 3 bases and J 2 bases; bases outside gene matches: 3. Germline CDR1 and CDR2: SGHKS and YYEKEE (reference sequence). The CDR3 totals 15 residues. CDR3 bases: TGTGCCAGCAGCTCGGGACTAGCGGAGCAAGAGACCCAGTACTTC. It yields the protein CASSSGLAEQETQYF.

The V call is TRBV5-1, the J call TRBJ1-6; D unclear. The germline V and J ends were trimmed by 4 bases and 12 bases, with 8 bases remaining between them. Germline CDR1 reads SGHRS; CDR2 reads YFSETQ. CDR3 length equals 11 residues. Here the CDR3 DNA reads TGCGCCAGCAGCCCTTTCCGACCCCTCCACTTT. Translating it yields CASSPFRPLHF.

The chain links TRBV7-2 to TRBJ2-5; 7 bases are shared with TRBD1. CDR1 is SGHTA, CDR2 FQGNSA, per germline. Trimming at V came to 3 bases and at J to 2 bases, leaving 0 bases not matched to a gene. This CDR3 comprises 13 residues. CDR3 protein: CASSLGQQETQYF. In nucleotides, the CDR3 is TGTGCCAGCAGCTTGGGACAGCAAGAGACCCAGTACTTC. Using reference TRBV7-2 and TRBJ2-5 for the parts outside the CDR3, the full variable domain is GAGVSQSPSNKVTEKGKDVELRCDPISGHTALYWYRQSLGQGLEFLIYFQGNSAPDKSGLPSDRFSAERTGGSVSTLTIQRTQQEDSAVYLCASSLGQQETQYFGPGTRLLVL.

This clone has more than one count but fewer than ten. The chain carries TRBV6-4 and TRBJ2-1, with 9 bases aligning to TRBD2. The V gene end was trimmed by 5 bases and the J gene end by 3 bases; junction bases not matched to a gene: 5. The CDR3 length is 15 residues. From germline, CDR1 is MRHNA and CDR2 SNTAGT. CDR3 sequence: CASSPSAGGYNEQFF. The CDR3 coding sequence is TGTGCCAGCAGTCCCTCAGCGGGGGGCTACAATGAGCAGTTCTTC.

The chain employs TRBV18 and TRBJ1-2; TRBD1 matches at 9 bases. Germline lookup yields CDR1 KGHSH and CDR2 LQKENI. V dropped 5 bases and J dropped 0; count of bases not matched to a gene: 7. The CDR3 loop spans 16 amino acids. CDR3 sequence: CASSSGQGGANYGYTF. Here the CDR3 DNA reads TGTGCCAGCTCATCGGGACAGGGAGGAGCTAACTATGGCTACACCTTC.

The V call is TRBV7-8, the J call TRBJ2-7; D is unresolved. With 0 bases removed from V and 4 bases from J, the gap between germline ends came to 7 bases. The CDR3 is 13 residues long. Per the germline V gene, CDR1 is SGHVS and CDR2 is FQNEAQ. The CDR3 DNA reads TGTGCCAGCAGCTTAGCGCACAGTTACGAGCAGTACTTC. Encoded protein: CASSLAHSYEQYF. The whole variable domain, remainder taken from reference TRBV7-8 and TRBJ2-7, is GAGVSQSPRYKVAKRGQDVALRCDPISGHVSLFWYQQALGQGPEFLTYFQNEAQLDKSGLPSDRFFAERPEGSVSTLKIQRTQQEDSAVYLCASSLAHSYEQYFGPGTRLTVT.

A single count supports this clone. J is TRBJ2-3 and V is TRBV7-3; D remains unclear. This CDR3 is 12 amino acids long. Per germline, CDR1 SGHTA and CDR2 FQGTGA. Trimming pared 5 bases from V and 2 bases from J, leaving 5 bases between. This chain's CDR3 is CASSPDTDTQYF. Here the CDR3 DNA reads TGTGCCAGCAGCCCAGACACAGATACGCAGTATTTT.

The J gene is TRBJ2-7, the V gene TRBV18; perhaps TRBD1 as D (5 bases). Germline V gene lookup returns CDR1 KGHSH and CDR2 LQKENI. This CDR3 has 13 amino acids. With 2 bases removed from V and 6 bases from J, the gap between germline ends came to 11 bases. In DNA form, the CDR3 reads TGTGCCAGCTCACCAAGGCAGGGTCCCGAGCAGTACTTC. This gives the protein CASSPRQGPEQYF.

This sequence joins TRBV19 and TRBJ2-1; TRBD2 might be the D (5 bases). Germline V CDR1 and CDR2: LNHDA, SQIVND (reference sequence). Trimming stripped 6 bases from V and 6 bases from J, with 18 bases between. The CDR3 consists of 15 residues. CDR3 DNA sequence: TGTGCCAGTAGCACCAGACGGACTCGGGGCAATGAGCAGTTCTTC. This translates into CASSTRRTRGNEQFF.

This clone was seen only once. This chain uses TRBV4-1 with TRBJ2-7, with TRBD2 matching over 11 bases. Germline V lookup: CDR1 MGHRA, CDR2 YSYEKL. This CDR3 is 15 amino acids long. Trimming took 0 bases from V and 3 from J; bases not matched to a gene: 1. CDR3 nucleotide sequence: TGCGCCAGCAGCCAAGATCTAGCGGGGGGCTACGAGCAGTACTTC. Its translation is CASSQDLAGGYEQYF.

The rearrangement uses TRBV5-1 and TRBJ1-1; D is unresolved. The CDR3 covers 15 residues. Germline V gene lookup returns CDR1 SGHRS and CDR2 YFSETQ. V dropped 0 bases and J dropped 4 bases, with 13 bases sitting between them. CDR3 sequence (DNA): TGCGCCAGCAGCTTGGTTGGGTCGGGGAGCACTGAAGCTTTCTTT. Translation: CASSLVGSGSTEAFF.

The gene calls are TRBV10-3 and TRBJ2-2; D is perhaps TRBD1 (6 bases). This CDR3 region has 15 residues. Trimming stripped 3 bases from V and 6 bases from J, with 14 bases between. CDR1 is ENHRY, CDR2 SYGVKD, per germline. The CDR3: CAISDRNRAPGELFF. CDR3 nucleotide sequence: TGTGCCATCAGTGATCGTAACAGGGCCCCCGGGGAGCTGTTTTTT.

The rearrangement links TRBV18 to TRBJ2-1; 10 bases align to TRBD2. The CDR3 runs to 16 residues. The trim removed 2 bases at V and 8 bases at J, leaving 9 bases unmatched. From germline, CDR1 is KGHSH and CDR2 LQKENI. CDR3 region: CASSPFSASGSDEQFF. DNA for the CDR3: TGTGCCAGCTCACCATTCAGTGCTAGCGGGAGCGATGAGCAGTTCTTC.

The chain recombines TRBV6-5 with TRBJ2-7; D is possibly TRBD2 (6 bases). CDR3 length: 14 amino acids. Germline CDR1 is MNHEY and CDR2 is SVGAGI. V was cut by 10 bases and J by 5 bases, with 21 bases left in between. CDR3 coding DNA: TGTGCCACAAACCGGGGGACGGGGTCCAACGAGCAGTACTTC. Residues: CATNRGTGSNEQYF.

CDR3 sequence (DNA): TGTGCCAGCAGCCCGACAGGGGAGCCTGAAGCTTTCTTT. This encodes CASSPTGEPEAFF. This sequence joins TRBV6-6 and TRBJ1-1, with 8 bases identical to TRBD1. V shed 6 bases and J 6 bases; nucleotides not matched to a gene: 6. Germline V CDR1 and CDR2: MNHNY, SVGAGI (reference sequence). The CDR3 totals 13 residues.

The J gene is TRBJ2-5, the V gene TRBV9, with D perhaps matching TRBD2 (6 bases). V shed 4 bases and J shed 5 bases, with 18 bases lying between them. Per germline, CDR1 SGDLS and CDR2 YYNGEE. The CDR3 has 15 residues. The CDR3 nucleotides are TGTGCCAGCAGCCCCCAGGAGGGAAGCAGGGAGACCCAGTACTTC. Residues: CASSPQEGSRETQYF.

This chain connects TRBV5-1 to TRBJ1-1; D is perhaps TRBD1 (5 bases). The germline V and J ends were trimmed by 5 bases and 3 bases, with 11 bases remaining between them. There are 13 residues in the CDR3. In germline, CDR1 is SGHRS, CDR2 YFSETQ. CDR3 protein: CASRLQGDTEAFF. The DNA for the CDR3 is TGCGCCAGCAGGTTGCAAGGGGACACTGAAGCTTTCTTT.

The V and J genes are TRBV24-1 and TRBJ2-2, with 7 bases matching TRBD1. CDR1 and CDR2 from the germline V gene are KGHDR and SFDVKD. This CDR3 region has 16 residues. V lost 1 base to trimming and J lost 6 bases; unmatched junction nucleotides: 7. The CDR3 sequence: CATSDLGAGGSGELFF. In nucleotides, the CDR3 is TGTGCCACCAGTGATTTAGGAGCAGGGGGATCCGGGGAGCTGTTTTTT.

V and J are TRBV27 and TRBJ1-2, with D possibly matching TRBD1 (6 bases). The CDR3 has 13 amino acids. Trimming left V 7 bases short and J 6 bases short, with 15 bases between. From germline, CDR1 is MNHEY and CDR2 SMNVEV (reference sequence). The CDR3 loop is CASTPGGLDGYTF. The CDR3 DNA is TGTGCCAGCACCCCCGGGGGGCTTGATGGCTACACCTTC.

V is TRBV27 and J is TRBJ1-5; possibly TRBD1 for D (6 bases). This CDR3 region has 15 residues. V was pared by 6 bases and J by 1 base, with 13 bases between. CDR1 and CDR2 (germline): MNHEY, SMNVEV (reference sequence). DNA of the CDR3: TGTGCCAGCAGCCCGTCAGGGGCCAGCAATCAGCCCCAGCATTTT. Protein sequence: CASSPSGASNQPQHF.

The rearrangement links TRBV5-5 to TRBJ1-5; D remains unclear. V gave up 1 base and J gave up 6 bases, with 8 bases separating them. There are 13 residues in the CDR3. Germline V gene sequence: CDR1 SGHKS, CDR2 YYEKEE (reference sequence). CDR3 amino acids: CASSLMVGQPQHF. Here the CDR3 DNA reads TGTGCCAGCAGCTTGATGGTCGGTCAGCCCCAGCATTTT.

The chain combines TRBV10-3 with TRBJ1-4, with 10 bases fitting TRBD1. CDR1 is ENHRY and CDR2 is SYGVKD in the germline V gene. This CDR3 has 17 amino acids. The trim removed 0 bases at V and 8 bases at J, leaving 9 bases unmatched. The CDR3 loop is CAISESKPGTGDEKLFF. For the CDR3, the DNA is TGTGCCATCAGTGAGTCGAAGCCTGGGACAGGGGACGAAAAACTGTTTTTT.